This T cell receptor (beta chain) emerged from a study of OX40 agonist ivuxolimab in advanced cancers. Overall study context: An agonistic human IgG2 monoclonal antibody against OX40 (CD134) was given. A mean age of around 60 years, range about 20 to 79, was recorded, and 70% to 85% were male.

Germline assignment: CDR1 SGDLS and CDR2 YYNGEE. Trimming cost V 2 bases and J 6 bases; bases outside gene matches: 5. The CDR3 runs 15 residues. Using immunoSEQ multiplex PCR, the repertoire was profiled, and TCRdb retains in-frame clones only, with some absent. The sample lists 100,000 or so clones; 70% to 85% were seen once. The clonotype originates from an adult with an advanced solid tumor such as melanoma, head and neck, liver or kidney cancer. The input for sequencing was CD4+ or CD8+ T cells sorted from blood, taken in a trial of the OX40 agonist ivuxolimab. The chain has TRBV9 and TRBJ2-3, with 11 bases fitting TRBD1. CDR3 coding DNA: TGTGCCAGCAGCGTCGGACAGGGGGCAAAGGATACGCAGTATTTT. Residues: CASSVGQGAKDTQYF. Full variable domain (missing parts from reference TRBV9 and TRBJ2-3): DSGVTQTPKHLITATGQRVTLRCSPRSGDLSVYWYQQSLDQGLQFLIQYYNGEERAKGNILERFSAQQFPDLHSELNLSSLELGDSALYFCASSVGQGAKDTQYFGPGTRLTVL.